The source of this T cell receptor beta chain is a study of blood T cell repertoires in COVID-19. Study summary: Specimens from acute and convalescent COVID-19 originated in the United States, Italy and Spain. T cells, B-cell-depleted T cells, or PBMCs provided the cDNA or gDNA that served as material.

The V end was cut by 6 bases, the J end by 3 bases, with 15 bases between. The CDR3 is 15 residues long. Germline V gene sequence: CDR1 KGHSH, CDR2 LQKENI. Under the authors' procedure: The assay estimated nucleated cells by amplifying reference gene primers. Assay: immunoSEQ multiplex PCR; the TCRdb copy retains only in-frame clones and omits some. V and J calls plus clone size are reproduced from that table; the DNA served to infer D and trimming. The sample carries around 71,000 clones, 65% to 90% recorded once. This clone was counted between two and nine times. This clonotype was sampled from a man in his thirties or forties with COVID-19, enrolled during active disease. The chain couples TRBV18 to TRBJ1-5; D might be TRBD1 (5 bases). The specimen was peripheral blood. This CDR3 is CASSQTATANQPQHF. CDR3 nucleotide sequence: TGTGCCAGCTCGCAGACAGCGACTGCCAATCAGCCCCAGCATTTT. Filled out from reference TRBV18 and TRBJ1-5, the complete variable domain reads NAGVMQNPRHLVRRRGQEARLRCSPMKGHSHVYWYRQLPEEGLKFMVYLQKENIIDESGMPKERFSAEFPKEGPSILRIQQVVRGDSAAYFCASSQTATANQPQHFGDGTRLSIL.